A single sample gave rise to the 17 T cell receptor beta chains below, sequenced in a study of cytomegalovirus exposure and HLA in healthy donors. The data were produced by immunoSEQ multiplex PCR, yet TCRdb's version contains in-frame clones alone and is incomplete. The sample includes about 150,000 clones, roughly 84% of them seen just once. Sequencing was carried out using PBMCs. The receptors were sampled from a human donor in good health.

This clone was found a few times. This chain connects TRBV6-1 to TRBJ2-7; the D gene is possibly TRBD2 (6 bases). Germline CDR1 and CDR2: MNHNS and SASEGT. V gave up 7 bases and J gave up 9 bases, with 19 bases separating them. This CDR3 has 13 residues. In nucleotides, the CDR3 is TGTGCCAGCATGAGCGGGCCGAGCCGATGGCAGTACTTC. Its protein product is CASMSGPSRWQYF.

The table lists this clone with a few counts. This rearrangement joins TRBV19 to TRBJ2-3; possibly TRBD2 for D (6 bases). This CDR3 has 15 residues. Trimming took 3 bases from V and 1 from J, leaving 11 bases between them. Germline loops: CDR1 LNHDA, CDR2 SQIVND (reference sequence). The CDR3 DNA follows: TGTGCCAGTAGTATCCTGACGGGGGGCACAGATACGCAGTATTTT. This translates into CASSILTGGTDTQYF.

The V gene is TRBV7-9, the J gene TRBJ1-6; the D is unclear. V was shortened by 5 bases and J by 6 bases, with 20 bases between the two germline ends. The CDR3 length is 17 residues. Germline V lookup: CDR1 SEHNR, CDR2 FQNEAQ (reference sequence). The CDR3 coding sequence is TGTGCCAGCAGCCCCCTTGCGGGGAGTCTAGCTAATTCACCCCTCCACTTT. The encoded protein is CASSPLAGSLANSPLHF.

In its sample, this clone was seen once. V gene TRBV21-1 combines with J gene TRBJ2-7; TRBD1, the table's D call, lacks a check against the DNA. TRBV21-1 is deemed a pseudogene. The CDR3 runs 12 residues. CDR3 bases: TGTGCCAGCCGACAGGGATCTTACGAGCAGTACTTC. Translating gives CASRQGSYEQYF.

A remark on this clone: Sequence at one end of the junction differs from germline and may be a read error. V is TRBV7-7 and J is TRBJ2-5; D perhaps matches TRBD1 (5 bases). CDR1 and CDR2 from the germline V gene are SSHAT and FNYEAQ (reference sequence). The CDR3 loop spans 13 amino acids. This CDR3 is CASSLSQGETQYF. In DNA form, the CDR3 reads TGTGCTAGCAGCTTAAGCCAGGGCGAGACCCAGTACTTC.

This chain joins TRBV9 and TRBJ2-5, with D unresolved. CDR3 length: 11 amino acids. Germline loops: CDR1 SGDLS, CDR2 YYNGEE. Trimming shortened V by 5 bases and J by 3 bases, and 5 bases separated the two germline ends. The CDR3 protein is CASSREETQYF. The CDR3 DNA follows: TGTGCCAGCAGTCGTGAAGAGACCCAGTACTTC.

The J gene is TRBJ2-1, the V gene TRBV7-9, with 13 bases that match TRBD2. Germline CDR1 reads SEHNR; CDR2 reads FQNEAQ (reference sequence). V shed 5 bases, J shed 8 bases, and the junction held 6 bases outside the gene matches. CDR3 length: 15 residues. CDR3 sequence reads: CASSALAGGPYEQFF. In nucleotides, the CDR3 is TGTGCCAGCAGCGCACTAGCGGGAGGGCCCTATGAGCAGTTCTTC.

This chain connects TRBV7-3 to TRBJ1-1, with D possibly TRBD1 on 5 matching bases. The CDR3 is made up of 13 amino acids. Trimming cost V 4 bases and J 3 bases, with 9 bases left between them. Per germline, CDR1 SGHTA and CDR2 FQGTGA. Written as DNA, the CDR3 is TGTGCCAGCAGCTCTGGGGGGGACACTGAAGCTTTCTTT. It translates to CASSSGGDTEAFF.

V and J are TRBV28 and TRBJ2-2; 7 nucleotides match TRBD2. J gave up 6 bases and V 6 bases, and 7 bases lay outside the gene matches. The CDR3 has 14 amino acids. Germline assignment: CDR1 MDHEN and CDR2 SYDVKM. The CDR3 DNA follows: TGTGCCAGCAGAAGACCAAGCGGGGCCGGGGAGCTGTTTTTT. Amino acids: CASRRPSGAGELFF.

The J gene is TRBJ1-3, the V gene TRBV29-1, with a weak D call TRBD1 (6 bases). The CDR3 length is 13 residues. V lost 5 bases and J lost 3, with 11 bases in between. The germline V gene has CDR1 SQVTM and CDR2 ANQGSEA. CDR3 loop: CSVFPGDGNTIYF. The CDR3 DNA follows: TGCAGCGTTTTTCCAGGGGATGGAAACACCATATATTTT.

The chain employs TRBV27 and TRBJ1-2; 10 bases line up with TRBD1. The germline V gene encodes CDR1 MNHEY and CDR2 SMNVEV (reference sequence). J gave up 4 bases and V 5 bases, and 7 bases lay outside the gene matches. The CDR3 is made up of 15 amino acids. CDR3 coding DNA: TGTGCCAGCAGTAAAAGACAGGGGGCAGGCTATGGCTACACCTTC. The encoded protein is CASSKRQGAGYGYTF.

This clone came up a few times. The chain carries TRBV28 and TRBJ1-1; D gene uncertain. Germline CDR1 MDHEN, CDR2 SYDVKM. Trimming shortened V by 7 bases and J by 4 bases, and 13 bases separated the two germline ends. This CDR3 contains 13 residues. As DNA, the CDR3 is TGTGCCAGCATAGAGGCGTTTGCCACTGAAGCTTTCTTT. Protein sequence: CASIEAFATEAFF.

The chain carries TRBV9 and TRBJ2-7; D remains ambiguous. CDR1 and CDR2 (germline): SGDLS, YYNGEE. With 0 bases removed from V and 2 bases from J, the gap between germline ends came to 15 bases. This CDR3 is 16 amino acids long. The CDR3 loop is CASSVEYQAYPYEQYF. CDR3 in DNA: TGTGCCAGCAGCGTAGAATACCAAGCGTATCCCTACGAGCAGTACTTC.

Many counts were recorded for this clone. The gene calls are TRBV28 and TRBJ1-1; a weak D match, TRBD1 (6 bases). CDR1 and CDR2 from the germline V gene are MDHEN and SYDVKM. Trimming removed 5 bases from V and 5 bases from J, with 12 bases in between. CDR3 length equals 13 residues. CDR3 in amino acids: CASSEQGRTEAFF. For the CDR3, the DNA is TGTGCCAGCAGTGAACAGGGTCGGACTGAAGCTTTCTTT.

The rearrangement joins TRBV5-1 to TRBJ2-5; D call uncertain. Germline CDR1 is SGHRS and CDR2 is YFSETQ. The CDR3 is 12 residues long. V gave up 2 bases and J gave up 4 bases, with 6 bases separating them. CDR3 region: CASSFPGETQYF. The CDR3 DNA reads TGCGCCAGCAGCTTCCCGGGAGAGACCCAGTACTTC. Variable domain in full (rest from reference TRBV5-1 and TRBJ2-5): KAGVTQTPRYLIKTRGQQVTLSCSPISGHRSVSWYQQTPGQGLQFLFEYFSETQRNKGNFPGRFSGRQFSNSRSEMNVSTLELGDSALYLCASSFPGETQYFGPGTRLLVL.

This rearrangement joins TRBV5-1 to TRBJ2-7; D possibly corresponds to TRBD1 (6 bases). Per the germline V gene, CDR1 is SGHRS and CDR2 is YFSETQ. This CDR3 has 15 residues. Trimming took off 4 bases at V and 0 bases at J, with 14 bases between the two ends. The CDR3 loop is CASSPRQDFSYEQYF. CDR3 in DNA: TGCGCCAGCAGCCCCCGACAGGATTTCTCCTACGAGCAGTACTTC.

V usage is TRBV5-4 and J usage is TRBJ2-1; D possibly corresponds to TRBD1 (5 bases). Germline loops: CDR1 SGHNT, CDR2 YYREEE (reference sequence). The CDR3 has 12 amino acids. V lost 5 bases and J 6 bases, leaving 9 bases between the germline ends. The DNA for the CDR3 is TGTGCCAGCAGACTCGACAGCAATGAGCAGTTCTTC. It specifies CASRLDSNEQFF.